Listed below are T cell receptor beta chains from one sample, sequenced in a study of cytomegalovirus exposure and HLA in healthy donors. The protocol was immunoSEQ multiplex PCR, while the TCRdb copy is restricted to in-frame clones and leaves out a portion. The record lists roughly 120,000 clones, of which the ten most abundant hold 2.5% to 3%. Input material: PBMCs. Receptors originate from a man aged 25 to 40 in good health and CMV-seronegative. CDR3s include the opening cysteine and the closing phenylalanine or tryptophan.

TRBV30	TRBJ2-7	CAWSPGQGADEQYF
TRBV29-1	TRBJ1-1	CSVLREKAATEAFF
TRBV6-1	TRBJ2-1	CASSLERNEQFF
TRBV19	TRBJ2-3	CASSLMGLAPDTQYF
TRBV7-3	TRBJ1-2	CASSLGTGGNYGYTF
TRBV7-9	TRBJ1-2	CASSAAKFATYGYTF
TRBV11-2	TRBJ1-6	CASSSETGGGSPLHF
TRBV2	TRBJ1-1	CASPGEGRGSTEAFF
TRBV2	TRBJ2-3	CASITGIDTQYF
TRBV28	TRBJ2-2	CASSLFAGRGTGELFF
TRBV5-6	TRBJ2-3	CASSSTGLGTDTQYF
TRBV28	TRBJ2-7	CASRVRGQMSSYEQYF
TRBV11-3	TRBJ2-7	CASSLVEGATYF
TRBV7-9	TRBJ2-5	CASSPRLGETQYF